A single count supports the clone carrying this T cell receptor beta chain. Study processing details: Reference gene primer amplification gave nucleated cell count estimates. TCRdb keeps only in-frame clones here, not all; method: immunoSEQ multiplex PCR. That table furnishes V, J and clone size, whereas the DNA furnished D and trimming. The data hold about 200,000 clones, with approximately 85% observed a single time. The data were obtained in a study of blood T cell repertoires in COVID-19. Overall study context: Samples of COVID-19 (acute and convalescent) were obtained from the United States, Italy and Spain. Sample material is recorded as cDNA or gDNA derived from T cells, B-cell-depleted T cells, or PBMCs.

Living in about two dozen US areas, the participants were between roughly 18 and 90 years of age. This CDR3 has 14 residues. Germline V lookup: CDR1 LNHNV, CDR2 YYDKDF (reference sequence). Trimming stripped 2 bases from V and 3 bases from J, with 9 bases between. V is TRBV15 and J is TRBJ2-3, with D possibly matching TRBD2 (6 bases). Material: PBMCs or T cells enriched from blood (not recorded which). The origin of this receptor is a middle-aged man with acute COVID-19. CDR3 sequence: CATSRPGRTDTQYF. CDR3 nucleotide sequence: TGTGCCACCAGCAGACCTGGGAGGACAGATACGCAGTATTTT.